The clone carrying this T cell receptor (beta chain) was picked up a small number of times. CDR1 and CDR2 (germline): MNHNY, SVGAGI (reference sequence). This CDR3 spans 14 amino acids. Trimming removed 4 bases from V and 5 bases from J, with 11 bases in between. TCRdb redid the calling of the 5' RACE reads with MiXCR, one entry per CDR3 protein. The sample contains approximately 450,000 distinct CDR3 sequences, over 15% of which appear only once. The sample originates from a study of T cells after yellow fever vaccination. Here the sequenced sample was PBMCs, taken before the yellow fever booster vaccination. The clonotype was recovered from a man between 18 and 35 years old who received the YFV17D yellow fever vaccine. The chain carries TRBV6-6 and TRBJ1-4; D perhaps matches TRBD1 (5 bases). Here the CDR3 reads CASSSRGANEKLFF. The CDR3 bases are TGTGCCAGCAGTTCAAGGGGTGCCAATGAAAAACTGTTTTTT.